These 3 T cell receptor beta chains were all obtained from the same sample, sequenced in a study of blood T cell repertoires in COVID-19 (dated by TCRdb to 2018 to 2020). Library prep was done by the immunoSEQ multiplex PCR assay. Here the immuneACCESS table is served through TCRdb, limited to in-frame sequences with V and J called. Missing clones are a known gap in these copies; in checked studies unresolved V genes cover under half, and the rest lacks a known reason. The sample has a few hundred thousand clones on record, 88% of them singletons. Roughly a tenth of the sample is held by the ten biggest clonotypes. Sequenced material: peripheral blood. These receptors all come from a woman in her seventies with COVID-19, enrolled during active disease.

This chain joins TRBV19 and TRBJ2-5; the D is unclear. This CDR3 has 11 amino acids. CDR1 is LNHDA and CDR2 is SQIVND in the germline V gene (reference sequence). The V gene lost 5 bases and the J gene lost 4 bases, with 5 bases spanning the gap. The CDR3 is CASSLRETQYF. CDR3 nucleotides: TGTGCCAGTAGTCTTCGAGAGACCCAGTACTTC.

The CDR3 DNA follows: TGCGCCAGCAGCTTGGCGCAGGCCGACAGAAATTCACCCCTCCACTTT. Residues: CASSLAQADRNSPLHF. The chain recombines TRBV5-1 with TRBJ1-6, with a possible D match to TRBD1 (5 bases). Trimming took off 0 bases at V and 7 bases at J, with 14 bases between the two ends. Germline V gene lookup returns CDR1 SGHRS and CDR2 YFSETQ. The CDR3 totals 16 residues. Supplemented by reference TRBV5-1 and TRBJ1-6, the full variable domain reads KAGVTQTPRYLIKTRGQQVTLSCSPISGHRSVSWYQQTPGQGLQFLFEYFSETQRNKGNFPGRFSGRQFSNSRSEMNVSTLELGDSALYLCASSLAQADRNSPLHFGNGTRLTVT.

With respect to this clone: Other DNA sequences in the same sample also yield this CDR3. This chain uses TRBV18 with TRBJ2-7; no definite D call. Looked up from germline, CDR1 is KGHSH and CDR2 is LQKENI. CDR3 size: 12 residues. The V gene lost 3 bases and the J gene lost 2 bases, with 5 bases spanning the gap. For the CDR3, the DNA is TGTGCCAGCTCACCTACTACCTACGAGCAGTACTTC. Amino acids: CASSPTTYEQYF. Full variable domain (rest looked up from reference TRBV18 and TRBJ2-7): NAGVMQNPRHLVRRRGQEARLRCSPMKGHSHVYWYRQLPEEGLKFMVYLQKENIIDESGMPKERFSAEFPKEGPSILRIQQVVRGDSAAYFCASSPTTYEQYFGPGTRLTVT.